This TCR beta chain was captured by sequencing in a study of shared clonotypes between healthy human individuals. This clone was counted once. Its target is not known. Only in-frame clones appear in the TCRdb table, and some are missing; sequencing was by immunoSEQ multiplex PCR. The data hold 900,000 to 1,200,000 clones, with roughly 74% observed a single time. Study-wide results and caveats: A handful of donors showed sharing of about 4.8% of naive CD4 clonotypes.

Per germline, CDR1 SGHTA and CDR2 FQGNSA. V trimming: 7 bases; J trimming: 9 bases; junction bases outside the gene matches: 7. The CDR3 runs 15 residues. This TCR was recovered from a man between 18 and 29 years old in good health. Some clones in this sample may be carry-over from other donors' samples. The rearrangement uses TRBV7-2 and TRBJ2-1; 15 nucleotides agree with TRBD2. Sequenced input: memory CD4+ T cells from PBMCs. The subset: CD45RA-negative fraction. The CDR3 region is CASNRGLAGGSEQFF. The CDR3 DNA follows: TGTGCCAGCAATCGCGGACTAGCGGGAGGGAGTGAGCAGTTCTTC.